One and the same sample provided the 27 T cell receptor beta chains below, sequenced in a study of neurological immune-mediated disorders (dated by TCRdb to between 2018 and 2021). The library was produced with 5' RACE. Sequencing used an Illumina HiSeq 2500. The raw public reads went through TCRdb reprocessing: fastp at Q25, MiXCR clone calling, in-frame beta chains kept. Rows merge per CDR3 protein into single entries with the most common DNA and genes. The sample records roughly 60,000 distinct CDR3 sequences, under 2.5% of which are singletons. 3% of the sample is in the top ten clones. The sequenced material came from PBMCs. These receptors all stem from a man between 50 and 59 years old with multiple sclerosis.

This clonotype was counted many times. CDR3 in DNA: TGCGCCACCCGGGACGGGACAGCGAACACCGGGGAGCTGTTTTTT. Its translation is CATRDGTANTGELFF. The chain carries TRBV5-1 and TRBJ2-2; 7 bases are a match to TRBD1. CDR3 length: 15 residues. V was pared by 9 bases and J by 0 bases, with 8 bases of the junction left unmatched. Per germline, CDR1 SGHRS and CDR2 YFSETQ.

This clonotype was seen many times. V and J are TRBV5-1 and TRBJ2-3, with D uncertain. The length of the CDR3 is 13 residues. V lost 3 bases to trimming and J lost 6 bases, with 11 bases between them. Germline V CDR1 and CDR2: SGHRS, YFSETQ. CDR3 region: CASSSLAEDTQYF. The CDR3 bases are TGCGCCAGCAGCTCCCTCGCCGAGGATACGCAGTATTTT.

This clonotype was counted at least ten times. The V gene is TRBV7-2, the J gene TRBJ2-7; no reliable D call. From germline, CDR1 is SGHTA and CDR2 FQGNSA. The CDR3 is made up of 12 amino acids. Trimming cost V 3 bases and J 4 bases, with 7 bases left between them. This CDR3 is CASSFDGYEQYF. The DNA of the CDR3 is TGTGCCAGCAGCTTTGACGGATACGAGCAGTACTTC.

The rearrangement joins TRBV18 to TRBJ1-5; D unclear. This CDR3 is built from 14 residues. Trimming cost V 2 bases and J 5 bases, with 10 bases left between them. From germline, CDR1 is KGHSH and CDR2 LQKENI. CDR3 sequence: CASSPGSEDQPQHF. CDR3 DNA sequence: TGTGCCAGCTCACCAGGGTCAGAGGATCAGCCCCAGCATTTT. The whole variable domain, remainder taken from reference TRBV18 and TRBJ1-5, is NAGVMQNPRHLVRRRGQEARLRCSPMKGHSHVYWYRQLPEEGLKFMVYLQKENIIDESGMPKERFSAEFPKEGPSILRIQQVVRGDSAAYFCASSPGSEDQPQHFGDGTRLSIL.

This clonotype appeared many times. The rearrangement links TRBV7-6 to TRBJ2-3; no definite D call. The length of the CDR3 is 17 residues. The V gene's germline CDR1 is SGHVS and CDR2 FNYEAQ. V was cut by 1 base and J by 2 bases, with 16 bases left in between. Written as DNA, the CDR3 is TGTGCCAGCAGCTTAGGGAGCTCGAGCCAAAACACAGATACGCAGTATTTT. Translated, it gives CASSLGSSSQNTDTQYF.

This clonotype was recorded many times. The V call is TRBV3-1, the J call TRBJ2-3, with 11 bases fitting TRBD2. From germline, CDR1 is LGHDT and CDR2 YNNKEL (reference sequence). The CDR3 spans 18 residues. After removal of 2 bases from V and 4 bases from J, the junction contained 11 bases not matched to a gene. The CDR3 nucleotides are TGTGCCAGCAGCCAATCCTTGACTAGCGGGGTTCTCGCAGATACGCAGTATTTT. Translating it yields CASSQSLTSGVLADTQYF.

Ten or more counts support this clonotype. The rearrangement uses TRBV9 and TRBJ1-1; D ambiguous. The V gene's germline CDR1 is SGDLS and CDR2 YYNGEE. Trimming shortened V by 3 bases and J by 0 bases, and 12 bases separated the two germline ends. This CDR3 is 15 amino acids long. CDR3 amino acids: CASSEGPFLNTEAFF. The CDR3 coding sequence is TGTGCCAGCAGCGAGGGTCCCTTCTTGAACACTGAAGCTTTCTTT.

This clonotype is medium-sized by share. The chain links TRBV20-1 to TRBJ1-2; 7 bases line up with TRBD1. This CDR3 is 14 amino acids long. Germline-derived CDR1 and CDR2 are DFQATT and SNEGSKA (reference sequence). V was pared by 0 bases and J by 4 bases, with 5 bases of the junction left unmatched. The CDR3 DNA follows: TGCAGTGCTAGAGATGGGACAGAACTCTATGGCTACACCTTC. Translation gives CSARDGTELYGYTF.

The sample holds many counts of this clonotype. The chain employs TRBV20-1 and TRBJ1-2; no reliable D call. V was pared by 3 bases and J by 2 bases, with 10 bases between. This CDR3 spans 13 amino acids. Germline V gene data show CDR1 as DFQATT and CDR2 as SNEGSKA (reference sequence). CDR3: CSARARVNYGYTF. The CDR3 DNA reads as TGCAGTGCTAGGGCGAGGGTAAACTATGGCTACACCTTC.

This clonotype occurred many times. The gene calls are TRBV27 and TRBJ2-1; unclear D gene. V lost 0 bases to trimming and J lost 5 bases, with 5 bases between them. The CDR3 sequence is 13 residues long. Germline V lookup: CDR1 MNHEY, CDR2 SMNVEV (reference sequence). CDR3 residues: CASSLSINNEQFF. The CDR3 nucleotides are TGTGCCAGCAGTTTATCGATCAACAATGAGCAGTTCTTC.

This clonotype has a count of ten or more. The chain has TRBV7-6 and TRBJ1-2; 7 bases align to TRBD1. This CDR3 region has 14 residues. Germline-derived CDR1 and CDR2 are SGHVS and FNYEAQ. V shed 3 bases and J 4 bases; nucleotides not matched to a gene: 5. This CDR3 reads CASSFTGQLYGYTF. CDR3 nucleotides: TGTGCCAGCAGCTTCACGGGACAGCTCTATGGCTACACCTTC.

This clonotype occurred many times. The rearrangement links TRBV27 to TRBJ2-1; 8 bases agree with TRBD2. Germline V gene data show CDR1 as MNHEY and CDR2 as SMNVEV (reference sequence). V lost 7 bases to trimming and J lost 3 bases; unmatched junction nucleotides: 11. The CDR3 consists of 16 residues. CDR3: CASNSIGAGGYNEQFF. The CDR3 DNA follows: TGTGCCAGCAACTCGATAGGGGCGGGGGGCTACAATGAGCAGTTCTTC.

This clonotype qualifies as medium-sized. The V and J genes are TRBV29-1 and TRBJ2-7; D tentatively reads TRBD1 or TRBD2 (5 bases each). CDR1 and CDR2 (germline): SQVTM, ANQGSEA. V lost 7 bases to trimming and J lost 1 base, with 8 bases between them. This CDR3 has 11 residues. The CDR3 DNA is TGCAGCGGAGGGGAGTCCTACGAGCAGTACTTC. Amino acids: CSGGESYEQYF.

This clonotype was recorded at least ten times. The rearrangement links TRBV5-1 to TRBJ1-2; D is possibly TRBD1 (5 bases). Looked up from germline, CDR1 is SGHRS and CDR2 is YFSETQ. V was trimmed by 0 bases and J by 7 bases, leaving 13 bases between them. The CDR3 spans 14 residues. CDR3 DNA: TGCGCCAGCAGCTTGGGGACGAACAGGTCTGGCTACACCTTC. Amino acids: CASSLGTNRSGYTF.

This clonotype was counted at least ten times. The rearrangement uses TRBV7-2 and TRBJ2-5; TRBD1 might be the D (5 bases). The CDR3 covers 14 residues. CDR1 and CDR2 (germline): SGHTA, FQGNSA. Trimming pared 5 bases from V and 4 bases from J, leaving 14 bases between. The CDR3 DNA is TGTGCCAGCAGCCATAAGTCAGGGCCAGAGACCCAGTACTTC. Translated: CASSHKSGPETQYF.

This clonotype was counted at least ten times. The chain combines TRBV6-2 or TRBV6-3 with TRBJ2-2; D is perhaps TRBD1 or TRBD2 (5 bases each). Trimming shortened V by 5 bases and J by 6 bases, and 19 bases separated the two germline ends. Germline V gene data show CDR1 as MNHEY and CDR2 as SVGEGT. The CDR3 extends over 16 amino acids. The CDR3 DNA follows: TGTGCCAGCAGTGACAGTCCGGGAACTGGGGCCGGGGAGCTGTTTTTT. Its protein product is CASSDSPGTGAGELFF.

This clonotype was counted at least ten times. The J gene is TRBJ1-1, the V gene TRBV6-5, with D unclear. V lost 8 bases and J lost 5, with 9 bases in between. The CDR3 consists of 11 residues. Germline V gene data show CDR1 as MNHEY and CDR2 as SVGAGI. The CDR3 nucleotides read TGTGCCAGCCGATCTAGGACTGAAGCTTTCTTT. Its translation: CASRSRTEAFF.

This clonotype was found many times. The V gene is TRBV5-1, the J gene TRBJ2-1; TRBD1 aligns across 10 bases. J gave up 7 bases and V 0 bases, and 4 bases lay outside the gene matches. The CDR3 extends over 15 amino acids. The germline V gene has CDR1 SGHRS and CDR2 YFSETQ. The CDR3 DNA follows: TGCGCCAGCAGCTTGGGACAGGGGGCGAGGAATGAGCAGTTCTTC. Its translation: CASSLGQGARNEQFF.

This clonotype was recorded many times. The chain is built from TRBV12-3 or TRBV12-4 and TRBJ2-7; possible D gene TRBD1, 6 bases. V lost 5 bases and J lost 4, with 12 bases in between. This CDR3 contains 13 residues. The CDR3 loop reads CASSPLDRYEQYF. The CDR3, as DNA: TGTGCCAGCAGTCCTCTGGACAGATACGAGCAGTACTTC.

This chain links TRBV27 with TRBJ1-4; no reliable D call. The CDR3 has 12 residues. CDR1 and CDR2 (germline): MNHEY, SMNVEV (reference sequence). V was clipped by 2 bases and J by 6 bases, with 4 bases between them. CDR3 sequence reads: CASSLPDEKLFF. CDR3 coding DNA: TGTGCCAGCAGTTTACCCGATGAAAAACTGTTTTTT.

This clonotype was recorded many times. CDR3 sequence (DNA): TGCAGTGTCGGACAACCGGGGGGTGGGGAGACCCAGTACTTC. It codes for CSVGQPGGGETQYF. This sequence joins TRBV20-1 and TRBJ2-5; TRBD2 matches at 7 bases. V lost 7 bases to trimming and J lost 5 bases; unmatched junction nucleotides: 13. This CDR3 has 14 residues. Germline-derived CDR1 and CDR2 are DFQATT and SNEGSKA (reference sequence).

This clonotype was detected only a few times. V usage is TRBV30 and J usage is TRBJ2-3; D is perhaps TRBD2 (6 bases). Germline assignment: CDR1 GTSNPN and CDR2 SVGIG (reference sequence). V lost 0 bases, J lost 3 bases, and 7 bases lay in between. The CDR3 is 13 residues long. The CDR3 DNA reads as TGTGCCTGGAGTGTACGGGAGACAGATACGCAGTATTTT. It yields the protein CAWSVRETDTQYF. Combining the CDR3 with reference TRBV30 and TRBJ2-3 gives the whole variable domain SQTIHQWPATLVQPVGSPLSLECTVEGTSNPNLYWYRQAAGRGLQLLFYSVGIGQISSEVPQNLSASRPQDRQFILSSKKLLLSDSGFYLCAWSVRETDTQYFGPGTRLTVL.

This clonotype was detected ten times or more. The chain carries TRBV7-9 and TRBJ2-7; weak D call: TRBD2 (6 bases). CDR3 length equals 12 residues. Germline V gene lookup returns CDR1 SEHNR and CDR2 FQNEAQ (reference sequence). V lost 4 bases and J lost 7, with 11 bases in between. In nucleotides, the CDR3 is TGTGCCAGCAGCTGGACTATCTCGGAGCAGTACTTC. Its protein is CASSWTISEQYF.

This clonotype was observed many times. The chain couples TRBV9 to TRBJ2-3, with 8 bases identical to TRBD2. Germline lookup yields CDR1 SGDLS and CDR2 YYNGEE. Trimming took 4 bases from V and 6 from J; bases not matched to a gene: 10. The CDR3 length is 15 residues. The CDR3 DNA reads TGTGCCAGCAGCCCTGAACGGGGGGGCCGTGATACGCAGTATTTT. This encodes CASSPERGGRDTQYF.

In this sample, this clonotype turned up many times. The chain joins TRBV7-2 to TRBJ1-2; D remains unclear. Germline values: CDR1 SGHTA, CDR2 FQGNSA. Trimming left V 1 base short and J 5 bases short, with 8 bases between. This CDR3 region has 13 residues. The CDR3 bases are TGTGCCAGCAGCTTAGGAGGGCGGTATGGCTACACCTTC. Translation gives CASSLGGRYGYTF.

This clonotype has just a few counts. CDR3 sequence (DNA): TGTGCCAGCTCAGCGCGACCTACCGGGACGTCAGGCTCCTACAATGAGCAGTTCTTC. Amino acid sequence: CASSARPTGTSGSYNEQFF. The chain couples TRBV18 to TRBJ2-1; tentatively, D is TRBD1 or TRBD2 (5 bases each). The CDR3 covers 19 residues. Trimming left V 5 bases short and J 0 bases short, with 23 bases between. The V gene's germline CDR1 is KGHSH and CDR2 LQKENI.

Ten or more counts support this clonotype. The chain links TRBV29-1 to TRBJ1-1; 7 bases line up with TRBD1. This CDR3 contains 15 residues. Losses at the gene ends were 6 bases for V and 0 bases for J; bases not matched to a gene: 10. Germline V gene sequence: CDR1 SQVTM, CDR2 ANQGSEA. CDR3 in DNA: TGCAGCGTGCCCCGACAGGGACGGATGAACACTGAAGCTTTCTTT. Translated: CSVPRQGRMNTEAFF.